This T cell receptor (beta chain) stems from a study of blood T cell repertoires in COVID-19. Profiled with immunoSEQ multiplex PCR; TCRdb holds only in-frame clones, not every one. Of about 120,000 clones listed, 81% are singletons. V shed 4 bases, J shed 0 bases, and the junction held 9 bases outside the gene matches. From germline, CDR1 is SQVTM and CDR2 ANQGSEA. The CDR3 has 15 amino acids. This chain connects TRBV29-1 to TRBJ2-7, with TRBD2 matching 7 bases. What was sequenced was peripheral blood. This clonotype originated in a man aged 25 to 45 with COVID-19, enrolled during active disease. The CDR3: CSVVSAGSSSYEQYF. The CDR3, as DNA: TGCAGCGTTGTCTCAGCGGGGTCTAGCTCCTACGAGCAGTACTTC.